At least ten counts were recorded for the clone carrying this TCR beta chain. Its antigen is not known. The sample originates from a study of molecular identifiers for immune sequencing clone quantification. Germline V gene data show CDR1 as GTSNPN and CDR2 as SVGIG (reference sequence). Trimming removed 2 bases from V and 0 bases from J, with 7 bases in between. This CDR3 is built from 13 residues. General study results and limits: In naive cells, clones above 20 RNA copies held under 1% of molecules, whereas in effector cells they held over 99%.

TCRdb passed the PCR reads through MiXCR, listing each CDR3 protein once. The sample lists more than 250,000 distinct CDR3 sequences, 20% to 25% occurring once. The sequenced sample consisted of naive CD8+ T cells from blood, with Jurkat cell RNA spiked in. Documented subset: FACS-sorted CD8+CD4-CCR7+CD45RA+ naive T cells. This chain uses TRBV30 with TRBJ1-1; D remains unclear. This clonotype was sampled from a human donor in good health. Some libraries in this study had Jurkat cell RNA spiked in. The CDR3 reads CAWSTYMNTEAFF. CDR3 nucleotides: TGTGCCTGGAGTACCTACATGAACACTGAAGCTTTCTTT.